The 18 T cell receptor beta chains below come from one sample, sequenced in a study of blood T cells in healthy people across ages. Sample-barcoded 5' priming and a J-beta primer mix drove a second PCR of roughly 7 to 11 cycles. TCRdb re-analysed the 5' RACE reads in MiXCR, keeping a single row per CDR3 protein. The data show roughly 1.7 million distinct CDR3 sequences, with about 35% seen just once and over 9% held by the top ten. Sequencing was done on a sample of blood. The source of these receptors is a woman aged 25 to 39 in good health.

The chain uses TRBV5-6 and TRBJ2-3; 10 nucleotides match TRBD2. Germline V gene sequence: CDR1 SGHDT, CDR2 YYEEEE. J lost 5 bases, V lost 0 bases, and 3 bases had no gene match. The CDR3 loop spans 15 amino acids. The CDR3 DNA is TGTGCCAGCAGCTTGGTCGCTAGCGGGGGAGATACGCAGTATTTT. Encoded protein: CASSLVASGGDTQYF.

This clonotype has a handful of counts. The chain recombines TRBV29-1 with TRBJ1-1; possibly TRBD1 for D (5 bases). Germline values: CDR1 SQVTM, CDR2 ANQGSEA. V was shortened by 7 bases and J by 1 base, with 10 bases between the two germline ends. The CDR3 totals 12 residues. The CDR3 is CSANQGNTEAFF. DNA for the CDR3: TGCAGCGCTAACCAGGGGAACACTGAAGCTTTCTTT.

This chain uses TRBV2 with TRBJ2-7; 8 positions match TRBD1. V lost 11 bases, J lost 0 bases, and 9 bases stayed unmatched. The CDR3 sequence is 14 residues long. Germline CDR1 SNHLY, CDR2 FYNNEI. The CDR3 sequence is CACARTGSSYEQYF. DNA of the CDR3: TGTGCCTGCGCCCGGACAGGGTCCTCCTACGAGCAGTACTTC. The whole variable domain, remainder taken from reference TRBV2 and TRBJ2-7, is EPEVTQTPSHQVTQMGQEVILRCVPISNHLYFYWYRQILGQKVEFLVSFYNNEISEKSEIFDDQFSVERPDGSNFTLKIRSTKLEDSAMYFCACARTGSSYEQYFGPGTRLTVT.

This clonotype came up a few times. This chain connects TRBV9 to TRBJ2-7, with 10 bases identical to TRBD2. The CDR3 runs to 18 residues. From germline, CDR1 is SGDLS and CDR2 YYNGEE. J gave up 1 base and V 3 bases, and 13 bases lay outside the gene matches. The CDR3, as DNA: TGTGCCAGCAGCGCCCTAGGGACTAGCGTGGGGGATTCCTACGAGCAGTACTTC. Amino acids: CASSALGTSVGDSYEQYF.

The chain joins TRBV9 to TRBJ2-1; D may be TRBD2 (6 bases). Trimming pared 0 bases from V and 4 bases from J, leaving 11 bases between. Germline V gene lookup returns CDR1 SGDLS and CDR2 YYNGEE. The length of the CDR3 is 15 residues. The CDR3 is CASSVAGDGYNEQFF. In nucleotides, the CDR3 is TGTGCCAGCAGCGTAGCGGGGGACGGGTACAATGAGCAGTTCTTC.

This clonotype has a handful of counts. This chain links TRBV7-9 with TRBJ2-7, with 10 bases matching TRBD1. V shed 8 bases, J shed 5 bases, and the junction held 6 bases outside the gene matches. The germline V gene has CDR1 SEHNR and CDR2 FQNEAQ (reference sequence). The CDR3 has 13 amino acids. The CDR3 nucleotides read TGTGCCAGCCAAGGACAGGGGGGCCACGAGCAGTACTTC. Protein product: CASQGQGGHEQYF.

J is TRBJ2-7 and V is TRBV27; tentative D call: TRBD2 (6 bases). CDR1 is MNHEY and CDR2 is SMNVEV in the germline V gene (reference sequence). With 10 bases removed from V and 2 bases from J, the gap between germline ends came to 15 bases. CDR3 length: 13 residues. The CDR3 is CATGRGMAYEQYF. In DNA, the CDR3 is TGTGCCACTGGACGGGGGATGGCCTACGAGCAGTACTTC.

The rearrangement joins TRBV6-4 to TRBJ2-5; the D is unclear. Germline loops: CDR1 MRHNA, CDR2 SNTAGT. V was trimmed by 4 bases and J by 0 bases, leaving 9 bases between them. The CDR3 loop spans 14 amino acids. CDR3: CASSGRMYQETQYF. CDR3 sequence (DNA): TGTGCCAGCAGTGGACGGATGTACCAAGAGACCCAGTACTTC.

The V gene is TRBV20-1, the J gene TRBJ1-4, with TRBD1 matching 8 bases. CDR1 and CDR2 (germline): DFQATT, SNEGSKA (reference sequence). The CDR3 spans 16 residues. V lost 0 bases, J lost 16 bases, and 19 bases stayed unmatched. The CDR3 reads CSARDPRFSQGAIPFF. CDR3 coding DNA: TGCAGTGCTAGAGATCCTAGGTTCTCGCAGGGGGCGATACCGTTTTTT.

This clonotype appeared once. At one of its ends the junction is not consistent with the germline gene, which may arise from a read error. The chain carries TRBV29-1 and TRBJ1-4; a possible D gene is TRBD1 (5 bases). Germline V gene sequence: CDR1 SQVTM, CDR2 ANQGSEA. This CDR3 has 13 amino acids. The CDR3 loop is CSVGTVLNEELFF. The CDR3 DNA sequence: TGCAGCGTGGGGACGGTCCTTAATGAAGAACTGTTTTTT.

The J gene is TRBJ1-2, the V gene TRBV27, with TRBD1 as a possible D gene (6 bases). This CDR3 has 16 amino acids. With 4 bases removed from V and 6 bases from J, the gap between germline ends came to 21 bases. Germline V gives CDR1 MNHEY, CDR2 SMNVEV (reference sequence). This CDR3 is CASSSMGQWDGHGYTF. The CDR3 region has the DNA TGTGCCAGCAGTTCAATGGGACAATGGGACGGGCATGGCTACACCTTC.

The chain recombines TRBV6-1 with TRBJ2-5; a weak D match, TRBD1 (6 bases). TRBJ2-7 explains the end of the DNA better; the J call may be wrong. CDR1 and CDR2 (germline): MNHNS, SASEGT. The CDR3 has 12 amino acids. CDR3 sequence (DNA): TGTGCCAGCAGCACAGGGTCTCGCGAGCAGTACTTC. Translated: CASSTGSREQYF.

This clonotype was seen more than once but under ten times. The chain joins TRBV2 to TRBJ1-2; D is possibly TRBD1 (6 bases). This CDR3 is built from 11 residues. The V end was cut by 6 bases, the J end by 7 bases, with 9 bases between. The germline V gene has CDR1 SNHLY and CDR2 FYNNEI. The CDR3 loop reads CASRQGIGYTF. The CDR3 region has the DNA TGTGCCAGCAGGCAGGGGATTGGCTACACCTTC.

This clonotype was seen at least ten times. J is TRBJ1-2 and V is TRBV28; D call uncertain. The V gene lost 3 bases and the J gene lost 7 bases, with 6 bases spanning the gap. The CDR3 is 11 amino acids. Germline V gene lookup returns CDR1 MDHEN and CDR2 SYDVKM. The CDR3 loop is CASSLWGGYTF. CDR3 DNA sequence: TGTGCCAGCAGTTTGTGGGGTGGCTACACCTTC.

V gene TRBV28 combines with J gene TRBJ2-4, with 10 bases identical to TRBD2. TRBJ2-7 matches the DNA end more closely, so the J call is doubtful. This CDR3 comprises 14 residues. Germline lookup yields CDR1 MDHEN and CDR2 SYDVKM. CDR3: CASRPLAGTYEQYF. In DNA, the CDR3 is TGTGCCAGCAGACCACTAGCGGGGACCTACGAGCAGTACTTC.

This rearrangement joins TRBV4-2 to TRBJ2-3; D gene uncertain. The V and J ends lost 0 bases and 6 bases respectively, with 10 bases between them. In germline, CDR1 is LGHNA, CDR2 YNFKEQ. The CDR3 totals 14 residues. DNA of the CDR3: TGTGCCAGCAGCCAAGATAGTAACTCGGATACGCAGTATTTT. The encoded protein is CASSQDSNSDTQYF.

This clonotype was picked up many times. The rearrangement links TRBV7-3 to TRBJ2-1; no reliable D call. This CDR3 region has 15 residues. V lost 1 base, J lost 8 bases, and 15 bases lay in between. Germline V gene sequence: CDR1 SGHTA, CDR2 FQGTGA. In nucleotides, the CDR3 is TGTGCCAGCAGCTTAAGAGGCGTAGCCTCCGATGAGCAGTTCTTC. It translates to CASSLRGVASDEQFF.

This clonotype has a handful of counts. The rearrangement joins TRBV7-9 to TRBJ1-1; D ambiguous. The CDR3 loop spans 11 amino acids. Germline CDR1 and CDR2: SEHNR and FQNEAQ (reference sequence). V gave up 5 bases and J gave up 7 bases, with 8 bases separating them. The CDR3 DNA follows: TGTGCCAGCAGCCAAGAACTTGAAGCTTTCTTT. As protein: CASSQELEAFF.